Following are 23 T cell receptor beta chains from one sample sequenced in a study of blood T cell repertoires in COVID-19. TCRdb's table, derived via immunoSEQ multiplex PCR, lists solely in-frame clones and lacks some. The table records about 440,000 clones, around nine tenths of them present only once. The sample comprised PBMCs or T cells enriched from blood (not recorded which). The receptors here all came from a woman in her late teens or twenties with acute COVID-19.

The CDR3 region has the DNA TGTGCCAGCAACGGACTAGCGGGGGGGGAGACCCAGTACTTC. Translation gives CASNGLAGGETQYF. The rearrangement uses TRBV19 and TRBJ2-5, with TRBD2 matching 15 bases. Losses at the gene ends were 9 bases for V and 5 bases for J; bases not matched to a gene: 4. Germline loops: CDR1 LNHDA, CDR2 SQIVND (reference sequence). The CDR3 has 14 amino acids.

The CDR3 region is CASSQDRASGAYNEQFF. The CDR3 nucleotides are TGCGCCAGCAGCCAAGATCGGGCCAGCGGGGCCTACAATGAGCAGTTCTTC. The chain has TRBV4-3 and TRBJ2-1, with 7 bases matching TRBD2. The CDR3 loop spans 17 amino acids. Germline lookup yields CDR1 LGHNA and CDR2 YSLEER. V shed 0 bases and J 2 bases; nucleotides not matched to a gene: 7.

This sequence joins TRBV3-1 (or the pseudogene TRBV3-2) and TRBJ2-7, with D maybe TRBD2 (5 bases). The CDR3 consists of 13 residues. Trimming cost V 1 base and J 6 bases, with 10 bases left between them. CDR1 LGHDT and CDR2 YNNKEL come from the germline V gene (reference sequence). CDR3 nucleotide sequence: TGTGCCAGCAGCCAAGCTTCTAGCTCCGAGCAGTACTTC. It specifies CASSQASSSEQYF.

V gene TRBV2 combines with J gene TRBJ2-7; the D gene is possibly TRBD2 (5 bases). V was pared by 2 bases and J by 6 bases, with 14 bases between. Looked up from germline, CDR1 is SNHLY and CDR2 is FYNNEI. This CDR3 is built from 14 residues. The CDR3 here is CASSEYSTAGEQYF. CDR3 DNA sequence: TGTGCCAGCAGTGAATATTCTACGGCGGGCGAGCAGTACTTC. Using reference TRBV2 and TRBJ2-7 for the parts outside the CDR3, the full variable domain is EPEVTQTPSHQVTQMGQEVILRCVPISNHLYFYWYRQILGQKVEFLVSFYNNEISEKSEIFDDQFSVERPDGSNFTLKIRSTKLEDSAMYFCASSEYSTAGEQYFGPGTRLTVT.

This clone was observed once. The CDR3 sequence: CASSQELQFGQPNEKLFF. The DNA for the CDR3 is TGTGCCAGCAGCCAAGAACTACAATTCGGACAACCAAATGAAAAACTGTTTTTT. The chain couples TRBV3-1 (or the pseudogene TRBV3-2) to TRBJ1-4, with D possibly TRBD1 on 5 matching bases. V lost 0 bases and J lost 5, with 19 bases in between. In germline, CDR1 is LGHDT, CDR2 YNNKEL (reference sequence). The CDR3 consists of 18 residues.

This clone has a single count. The chain carries TRBV7-2 and TRBJ2-1; 7 bases line up with TRBD1. The CDR3 extends over 16 amino acids. Germline V CDR1 and CDR2: SGHTA, FQGNSA. Trimming took 1 base from V and 4 from J; bases not matched to a gene: 7. CDR3 bases: TGTGCCAGCAGCTTAGGCAGCCCAGGGGGTTACAATGAGCAGTTCTTC. Its translation is CASSLGSPGGYNEQFF.

The rearrangement uses TRBV19 and TRBJ1-4; 7 positions agree with TRBD1. Germline CDR1 is LNHDA and CDR2 is SQIVND (reference sequence). This CDR3 contains 14 residues. Trimming at V came to 3 bases and at J to 7 bases, leaving 5 bases not matched to a gene. CDR3 residues: CASSMGQTGEKLFF. The CDR3 coding sequence is TGTGCCAGTAGTATGGGACAGACTGGTGAAAAACTGTTTTTT. Using reference TRBV19 and TRBJ1-4 for the parts outside the CDR3, the full variable domain is DGGITQSPKYLFRKEGQNVTLSCEQNLNHDAMYWYRQDPGQGLRLIYYSQIVNDFQKGDIAEGYSVSREKKESFPLTVTSAQKNPTAFYLCASSMGQTGEKLFFGSGTQLSVL.

The chain couples TRBV7-9 to TRBJ2-7; D is unresolved. V was cut by 5 bases and J by 6 bases, with 14 bases left in between. The CDR3 covers 13 residues. Looked up from germline, CDR1 is SEHNR and CDR2 is FQNEAQ (reference sequence). Here the CDR3 DNA reads TGTGCCAGCAGCGATCTCGGTATTAGCGAGCAGTACTTC. Translating it yields CASSDLGISEQYF.

Here the CDR3 reads CASSHPSGGSQNTIYF. Here the CDR3 DNA reads TGCGCCAGCAGCCACCCTAGTGGGGGGTCTCAGAACACCATATATTTT. The chain has TRBV4-3 and TRBJ1-3; D may be TRBD1 (5 bases). Trimming shortened V by 3 bases and J by 7 bases, and 19 bases separated the two germline ends. The CDR3 consists of 16 residues. Per the germline V gene, CDR1 is LGHNA and CDR2 is YSLEER.

The V gene is TRBV5-6, the J gene TRBJ1-2; possible D gene TRBD1, 6 bases. Trimming pared 0 bases from V and 7 bases from J, leaving 10 bases between. The germline V gene has CDR1 SGHDT and CDR2 YYEEEE. The CDR3 covers 13 residues. The CDR3 coding sequence is TGTGCCAGCAGCTTGGGGGGACAAAGTGGCTACACCTTC. Translation gives CASSLGGQSGYTF.

This clone was seen a handful of times. The chain is built from TRBV6-5 and TRBJ1-5, with D perhaps TRBD1 (5 bases). The CDR3 has 14 residues. CDR1 and CDR2 from the germline V gene are MNHEY and SVGAGI. V lost 6 bases, J lost 7 bases, and 16 bases lay in between. CDR3 coding DNA: TGTGCCAGCAGCCTTATCCTGGGGGGACAGCCCCAGCATTTT. Translated, it gives CASSLILGGQPQHF.

This chain uses TRBV5-6 with TRBJ1-1; 8 nucleotides agree with TRBD1. Germline V gene sequence: CDR1 SGHDT, CDR2 YYEEEE. The CDR3 has 14 amino acids. Unmatched junction bases numbered 5, after V lost 0 bases and J lost 7 bases. The CDR3 is CASSLGQGAGEAFF. Written as DNA, the CDR3 is TGTGCCAGCAGCTTGGGGCAGGGGGCTGGTGAAGCTTTCTTT.

This chain connects TRBV6-2 or TRBV6-3 to TRBJ1-1, with D tentatively TRBD1 (6 bases). Trimming cost V 1 base and J 7 bases, with 7 bases left between them. The CDR3 covers 12 residues. CDR1 and CDR2 from the germline V gene are MNHEY and SVGEGT. As DNA, the CDR3 is TGTGCCAGCAGTTACTGGACAGATGAAGCTTTCTTT. Protein product: CASSYWTDEAFF.

The chain employs TRBV7-9 and TRBJ1-6; TRBD1 agrees at 7 bases. The germline CDR1 and CDR2 sequences are SEHNR and FQNEAQ (reference sequence). This CDR3 is 14 amino acids long. Germline trimming cut 5 bases from V and 8 bases from J; bases unmatched to any gene: 6. The CDR3 loop is CASSRPGTDSPLHF. CDR3 coding DNA: TGTGCCAGCAGCAGACCCGGGACAGATTCACCCCTCCACTTT.

This chain joins TRBV6-5 and TRBJ1-2, with a possible D match to TRBD1 (6 bases). Trimming pared 4 bases from V and 8 bases from J, leaving 23 bases between. This CDR3 comprises 16 residues. Germline CDR1 and CDR2: MNHEY and SVGAGI. The CDR3 DNA reads as TGTGCCAGCAGTTCCCCGGGGGGGGGCGATAGGGACGGCTACACCTTC. It specifies CASSSPGGGDRDGYTF.

The rearrangement uses TRBV5-8 and TRBJ1-6; TRBD1 agrees at 7 bases. Trimming at V came to 3 bases and at J to 5 bases, leaving 2 bases not matched to a gene. CDR1 is SGHTS, CDR2 YDEGEE, per germline. The CDR3 extends over 14 amino acids. The CDR3 DNA reads as TGTGCCAGCAGCTGGGGACAGAATAATTCACCCCTCCACTTT. This encodes CASSWGQNNSPLHF. Complete variable domain (other parts from reference TRBV5-8 and TRBJ1-6): EAGVTQSPTHLIKTRGQQATLRCSPISGHTSVYWYQQALGLGLQFLLWYDEGEERNRGNFPPRFSGRQFPNYSSELNVNALELEDSALYLCASSWGQNNSPLHFGNGTRLTVT.

As DNA, the CDR3 is TGTGCCAGCAGTTCTCTCATTAGCGGACAAGAGCAGTTCTTC. Translated: CASSSLISGQEQFF. V and J are TRBV28 and TRBJ2-1; D possibly corresponds to TRBD2 (6 bases). Per the germline V gene, CDR1 is MDHEN and CDR2 is SYDVKM. The germline V and J ends were trimmed by 4 bases and 10 bases, with 17 bases remaining between them. There are 14 residues in the CDR3.

This clone has just a few counts. The chain is built from TRBV3-1 (or the pseudogene TRBV3-2) and TRBJ1-1; D gene ambiguous. Looked up from germline, CDR1 is LGHDT and CDR2 is YNNKEL (reference sequence). Trimming cost V 6 bases and J 3 bases, with 11 bases left between them. The CDR3 runs 13 residues. CDR3 region: CASSLLEDTEAFF. As DNA, the CDR3 is TGTGCCAGCAGTCTTCTAGAGGACACTGAAGCTTTCTTT.

V gene TRBV5-1 combines with J gene TRBJ2-1; D is uncertain. The V end was cut by 5 bases, the J end by 0 bases, with 6 bases between. Germline CDR1 and CDR2: SGHRS and YFSETQ. The CDR3 loop spans 13 amino acids. CDR3: CASRSSSYNEQFF. Written as DNA, the CDR3 is TGCGCCAGCAGATCGAGCTCCTACAATGAGCAGTTCTTC.

The J gene is TRBJ2-1, the V gene TRBV5-1; 7 nucleotides match TRBD2. Germline V lookup: CDR1 SGHRS, CDR2 YFSETQ. The CDR3 covers 15 residues. V shed 1 base and J 8 bases; nucleotides not matched to a gene: 9. The CDR3 DNA reads as TGCGCCAGCAGCTTGCGCGGGGAGGGTTTTGATGAGCAGTTCTTC. Its translation is CASSLRGEGFDEQFF.

The chain uses TRBV7-9 and TRBJ2-3; 9 bases are a match to TRBD2. Germline values: CDR1 SEHNR, CDR2 FQNEAQ (reference sequence). Trimming at V came to 4 bases and at J to 0 bases, leaving 5 bases not matched to a gene. The CDR3 runs 16 residues. CDR3 DNA sequence: TGTGCCAGCAGCTCAAAGACTAGCGGAAGCACAGATACGCAGTATTTT. This translates into CASSSKTSGSTDTQYF.

The J gene is TRBJ2-3, the V gene TRBV28; tentative D call: TRBD1 (5 bases). The CDR3 runs 18 residues. V lost 7 bases and J 5 bases, leaving 28 bases between the germline ends. Germline CDR1 and CDR2: MDHEN and SYDVKM. The chain's CDR3 is CASTSYGAFGIALDTQYF. The CDR3 DNA is TGTGCCAGCACCTCTTATGGGGCATTTGGGATAGCCTTAGATACGCAGTATTTT. Looking up the rest from reference TRBV28 and TRBJ2-3 gives the full variable domain: DVKVTQSSRYLVKRTGEKVFLECVQDMDHENMFWYRQDPGLGLRLIYFSYDVKMKEKGDIPEGYSVSREKKERFSLILESASTNQTSMYLCASTSYGAFGIALDTQYFGPGTRLTVL.

The genes are TRBV7-9 and TRBJ1-5; D unresolved. Germline values: CDR1 SEHNR, CDR2 FQNEAQ (reference sequence). The CDR3 consists of 14 residues. The V end was cut by 5 bases, the J end by 4 bases, with 12 bases between. CDR3 region: CASSPEGRNQPQHF. The CDR3 coding sequence is TGTGCCAGCAGCCCCGAGGGCCGTAATCAGCCCCAGCATTTT. The complete variable domain, with remaining parts taken from reference TRBV7-9 and TRBJ1-5, reads DTGVSQNPRHKITKRGQNVTFRCDPISEHNRLYWYRQTLGQGPEFLTYFQNEAQLEKSRLLSDRFSAERPKGSFSTLEIQRTEQGDSAMYLCASSPEGRNQPQHFGDGTRLSIL.